The source of this T cell receptor beta chain is a study of Tregs in tolerant kidney transplant recipients. This CDR3 is 17 amino acids long. The V gene lost 1 base and the J gene lost 5 bases, with 21 bases spanning the gap. Germline CDR1 KGHSH, CDR2 LQKENI. Method: immunoSEQ multiplex PCR; TCRdb's copy keeps in-frame clones and lacks some. Among hundreds of thousands of clones listed, about four fifths were seen once. Unstimulated regulatory T cells (CD4+CD25+CD127-), CD4+CD25- non-regulatory cells, CD4 and CD8 cells were FACS-sorted from thawed PBMCs. This TCR came from a human donor in good health. Sequencing was done on a sample of CD4+ T cells from blood. This chain uses TRBV18 with TRBJ2-7; tentatively, D is TRBD2 (6 bases). CDR3 protein: CASSPQTPLGASDEQYF. CDR3 coding DNA: TGTGCCAGCTCACCACAGACACCCTTAGGGGCTAGCGACGAGCAGTACTTC.